A selection of T cell receptor beta chains follows, all from one sample in a study of regulatory T cells in long-lasting Graves disease. TCRdb reanalysed the multiplex PCR reads using MiXCR and keeps one entry per CDR3 protein. The sample holds fewer than 350,000 distinct CDR3 sequences; 18% are singletons and the top ten take about 39%. This specimen consisted of peripheral blood mononuclear cells (PBMCs), obtained at new diagnosis, from a patient treated with antithyroid drugs. The receptors originated from a female donor with Graves disease. The CDR3 runs from the conserved cysteine through the conserved F or W. Fields, in order: CDR3 protein, CDR3 DNA, clone size, V gene, J gene, D gene. D genes are given only for firm matches. Clone sizes are given selectively: once, few, many, or a class where the clone is expanded.

CDR3 protein: CSAGEPNEKLFF
CDR3 DNA: TGCAGTGCAGGGGAGCCTAATGAAAAACTGTTTTTT
clone size: many
V gene: TRBV20-1
J gene: TRBJ1-4
D gene: -

CDR3 protein: CATSEGSGRTQETQYF
CDR3 DNA: TGTGCCACCAGTGAGGGGAGCGGGAGAACCCAAGAGACCCAGTACTTC
clone size: many
V gene: TRBV24-1
J gene: TRBJ2-5
D gene: TRBD2

CDR3 protein: CASSRRGSPGTNIQYF
CDR3 DNA: TGTGCCAGTAGCCGCAGGGGCTCGCCGGGAACAAACATTCAGTACTTC
clone size: many
V gene: TRBV19
J gene: TRBJ2-4
D gene: -

CDR3 protein: CASSSGLAGDGAGELFF
CDR3 DNA: TGTGCCAGCAGCTCGGGACTAGCGGGAGATGGCGCCGGGGAGCTGTTTTTT
clone size: many
V gene: TRBV7-9
J gene: TRBJ2-2
D gene: TRBD2

CDR3 protein: CASSIGGGTEAFF
CDR3 DNA: TGTGCCAGTAGTATTGGTGGGGGCACTGAAGCTTTCTTT
clone size: many
V gene: TRBV19
J gene: TRBJ1-1
D gene: -

CDR3 protein: CASSQARLEGAEETQYF
CDR3 DNA: TGTGCCAGCAGCCAAGCAAGACTGGAGGGGGCTGAAGAGACCCAGTACTTC
clone size: -
V gene: TRBV3-1
J gene: TRBJ2-5
D gene: -

CDR3 protein: CASSIGGHGQPQHF
CDR3 DNA: TGTGCCAGTAGTATCGGGGGGCATGGTCAGCCCCAGCATTTT
clone size: -
V gene: TRBV19
J gene: TRBJ1-5
D gene: -

CDR3 protein: CASSSGQGARYGYTF
CDR3 DNA: TGTGCCAGCAGCTCCGGACAGGGGGCGCGGTATGGCTACACCTTC
clone size: -
V gene: TRBV7-9
J gene: TRBJ1-2
D gene: TRBD1

CDR3 protein: CSARGDVGEETQYF
CDR3 DNA: TGCAGTGCTAGGGGGGATGTGGGGGAAGAGACCCAGTACTTC
clone size: -
V gene: TRBV20-1
J gene: TRBJ2-5
D gene: -

CDR3 protein: CASSEATRQRGYGYTF
CDR3 DNA: TGTGCCAGCAGTGAAGCGACGAGACAGAGGGGCTATGGCTACACCTTC
clone size: many
V gene: TRBV2
J gene: TRBJ1-2
D gene: -

CDR3 protein: CASSSSTGGPNQPQHF
CDR3 DNA: -
clone size: few
V gene: TRBV6-5
J gene: TRBJ1-5
D gene: -

CDR3 protein: CATRGGPGGHQHF
CDR3 DNA: TGTGCCACCAGGGGGGGGCCAGGTGGCCATCAGCATTTT
clone size: many
V gene: TRBV24-1
J gene: TRBJ1-5
D gene: -

CDR3 protein: CASSPRDRVVGEQFF
CDR3 DNA: TGTGCCAGCAGCCCTCGGGACAGGGTAGTTGGTGAGCAGTTCTTC
clone size: many
V gene: TRBV12-3/TRBV12-4
J gene: TRBJ2-1
D gene: TRBD1

CDR3 protein: CASSEGIAGVHEQYF
CDR3 DNA: TGTGCCAGCAGTGAAGGTATAGCGGGAGTCCACGAGCAGTACTTC
clone size: many
V gene: TRBV6-1
J gene: TRBJ2-7
D gene: TRBD2

CDR3 protein: CSVEDLASATYNEQFF
CDR3 DNA: TGCAGCGTTGAAGATCTTGCCAGTGCTACATACAATGAGCAGTTCTTC
clone size: -
V gene: TRBV29-1
J gene: TRBJ2-1
D gene: -

CDR3 protein: CASSQEEATGLGEQYF
CDR3 DNA: TGCGCCAGCAGCCAAGAGGAGGCGACCGGATTGGGGGAGCAGTACTTC
clone size: -
V gene: TRBV4-1
J gene: TRBJ2-7
D gene: -

CDR3 protein: CASSQEGGPSNEQFF
CDR3 DNA: TGTGCCAGCAGCCAGGAAGGAGGGCCTTCGAATGAGCAGTTCTTC
clone size: many
V gene: TRBV12-3/TRBV12-4
J gene: TRBJ2-1
D gene: -

CDR3 protein: CASSFIGREAIYNEQFF
CDR3 DNA: TGTGCCAGCAGTTTCATCGGGCGGGAAGCTATCTACAATGAGCAGTTCTTC
clone size: -
V gene: TRBV12-3/TRBV12-4
J gene: TRBJ2-1
D gene: -

CDR3 protein: CASSVVGGDSPLHF
CDR3 DNA: TGTGCCAGCAGCGTAGTTGGAGGAGATTCACCCCTCCACTTT
clone size: many
V gene: TRBV9
J gene: TRBJ1-6
D gene: -

CDR3 protein: CASSVEVGSYNEQFF
CDR3 DNA: TGTGCCAGCAGTGTGGAGGTTGGTTCCTACAATGAGCAGTTCTTC
clone size: many
V gene: TRBV6-1
J gene: TRBJ2-1
D gene: -

CDR3 protein: CASSLAGGRDEQFF
CDR3 DNA: TGCGCCAGCAGCTTAGCGGGAGGCCGGGATGAGCAGTTCTTC
clone size: few
V gene: TRBV5-1
J gene: TRBJ2-1
D gene: TRBD2

CDR3 protein: CASSSRRVGGTAEAFF
CDR3 DNA: TGTGCCAGCAGTTCCCGGAGGGTTGGGGGCACCGCTGAAGCTTTCTTT
clone size: -
V gene: TRBV6-5
J gene: TRBJ1-1
D gene: -

CDR3 protein: CASSQDLPGLVYNEQFF
CDR3 DNA: TGCGCCAGCAGCCAAGATCTCCCAGGACTAGTCTACAATGAGCAGTTCTTC
clone size: -
V gene: TRBV4-1
J gene: TRBJ2-1
D gene: TRBD2

CDR3 protein: CASSLGASGRADTQYF
CDR3 DNA: TGTGCCAGCAGCTTAGGGGCGTCGGGGAGGGCAGATACGCAGTATTTT
clone size: -
V gene: TRBV7-9
J gene: TRBJ2-3
D gene: TRBD2

CDR3 protein: CASSLGAGAGNEQFF
CDR3 DNA: TGTGCCAGCAGTTTAGGGGCGGGAGCGGGGAATGAGCAGTTCTTC
clone size: -
V gene: TRBV27
J gene: TRBJ2-1
D gene: TRBD2

CDR3 protein: CATSDAGGTGELFF
CDR3 DNA: TGTGCCACCAGTGATGCCGGGGGAACCGGGGAGCTGTTTTTT
clone size: -
V gene: TRBV24-1
J gene: TRBJ2-2
D gene: -

CDR3 protein: CASNPQSRRRSYNEQFF
CDR3 DNA: TGTGCCAGCAACCCTCAGTCAAGGCGGAGGTCCTACAATGAGCAGTTCTTC
clone size: many
V gene: TRBV28
J gene: TRBJ2-1
D gene: -

CDR3 protein: CASRPGRGENQPQHF
CDR3 DNA: TGTGCCAGCAGGCCCGGACGGGGGGAAAATCAGCCCCAGCATTTT
clone size: -
V gene: TRBV14
J gene: TRBJ1-5
D gene: -

CDR3 protein: CASKEGGFRNSPLHF
CDR3 DNA: TGTGCCTCAAAGGAGGGTGGGTTCCGGAACTCACCCCTCCACTTT
clone size: many
V gene: TRBV6-2/TRBV6-3
J gene: TRBJ1-6
D gene: -

CDR3 protein: CASGLVLGDEQCF
CDR3 DNA: TGTGCTAGTGGTTTGGTACTCGGGGATGAGCAGTGCTTC
clone size: few
V gene: TRBV12-5
J gene: TRBJ2-1
D gene: -

CDR3 protein: CASSLATGVAKNIQYF
CDR3 DNA: TGTGCCAGCTCACTAGCCACAGGGGTAGCCAAAAACATTCAGTACTTC
clone size: many
V gene: TRBV18
J gene: TRBJ2-4
D gene: TRBD1

CDR3 protein: CSARSDYTEAFF
CDR3 DNA: TGCAGTGCTAGATCCGACTACACTGAAGCTTTCTTT
clone size: few
V gene: TRBV20-1
J gene: TRBJ1-1
D gene: -

CDR3 protein: CSARLGSQETQYF
CDR3 DNA: TGCAGTGCTAGATTGGGCAGCCAAGAGACCCAGTACTTC
clone size: many
V gene: TRBV20-1
J gene: TRBJ2-5
D gene: -

CDR3 protein: CASSPGQTWGELFF
CDR3 DNA: TGCGCCAGCAGCCCCGGACAGACCTGGGGGGAGCTGTTTTTT
clone size: many
V gene: TRBV5-1
J gene: TRBJ2-2
D gene: -

CDR3 protein: CASSWSEGGTGELFF
CDR3 DNA: TGTGCCAGCAGCTGGAGCGAGGGAGGTACCGGGGAGCTGTTTTTT
clone size: many
V gene: TRBV11-2
J gene: TRBJ2-2
D gene: -

CDR3 protein: CASSLARGRSTEAFF
CDR3 DNA: TGTGCCAGCAGTTTAGCGCGTGGGAGAAGCACTGAAGCTTTCTTT
clone size: many
V gene: TRBV12-3/TRBV12-4
J gene: TRBJ1-1
D gene: -

CDR3 protein: CASSFEGTPMPFSGNTIYF
CDR3 DNA: TGTGCCAGCAGTTTTGAAGGGACACCAATGCCGTTCTCTGGAAACACCATATATTTT
clone size: many
V gene: TRBV27
J gene: TRBJ1-3
D gene: -

CDR3 protein: CASSIGNSGDEQFF
CDR3 DNA: TGTGCCAGTAGTATAGGTAATAGCGGGGATGAGCAGTTCTTC
clone size: -
V gene: TRBV19
J gene: TRBJ2-1
D gene: TRBD2

CDR3 protein: CASSFRFQGTDTQYF
CDR3 DNA: TGCGCCAGCAGCTTCCGGTTTCAGGGCACAGATACGCAGTATTTT
clone size: few
V gene: TRBV5-1
J gene: TRBJ2-3
D gene: -

CDR3 protein: CASSDPQGTEAFF
CDR3 DNA: TGTGCCAGCAGTGATCCACAGGGCACTGAAGCTTTCTTT
clone size: few
V gene: TRBV25-1
J gene: TRBJ1-1
D gene: -

CDR3 protein: CAAGRPSTDTQYF
CDR3 DNA: TGTGCCGCCGGGCGGCCTAGCACAGATACGCAGTATTTT
clone size: -
V gene: TRBV19
J gene: TRBJ2-3
D gene: -